This is a list of T cell receptor beta chains from one sample in a study of PD-1 blockade in classical Hodgkin lymphoma. Profiled with immunoSEQ multiplex PCR; TCRdb holds only in-frame clones, not every one. The repertoire holds almost 85,000 clones, with about nine tenths as singletons. The input for sequencing was peripheral blood mononuclear cells (PBMCs), taken at baseline. All receptors come from a human donor with classical Hodgkin lymphoma. CDR3s include the opening cysteine and the closing phenylalanine or tryptophan. D genes are given only for firm matches. Clone sizes are given selectively: once, few, many, or a class where the clone is expanded.

V: TRBV2
size: -
D: TRBD1
J: TRBJ1-4
CDR3: CASSGSAGGADEKLFF
DNA: TGTGCCAGCAGTGGGTCGGCAGGGGGCGCGGATGAAAAACTGTTTTTT

V: TRBV18
size: few
D: TRBD1
J: TRBJ2-7
CDR3: CASSRDRNSYEQYF
DNA: TGTGCCAGCTCACGGGACAGAAACTCCTACGAGCAGTACTTC

V: TRBV7-6
size: -
D: -
J: TRBJ2-7
CDR3: CASSLGQGGHEQYF
DNA: TGTGCCAGCAGCTTAGGGCAGGGAGGCCACGAGCAGTACTTC

V: TRBV6-1
size: -
D: -
J: TRBJ2-1
CDR3: CASSGADSVNEQFF
DNA: TGTGCCAGCAGTGGGGCGGACAGTGTCAATGAGCAGTTCTTC

V: TRBV5-1
size: -
D: -
J: TRBJ1-4
CDR3: CASSLETGYEKLFF
DNA: TGCGCCAGCAGCTTGGAGACAGGCTATGAAAAACTGTTTTTT

V: TRBV5-1
size: few
D: -
J: TRBJ2-7
CDR3: CASSLGFGQTVEQYF
DNA: TGCGCCAGCAGCTTGGGTTTTGGACAGACCGTCGAGCAGTACTTC

V: TRBV10-2
size: -
D: TRBD2
J: TRBJ2-3
CDR3: CASSESALASGGSDTQYF
DNA: TGCGCCAGCAGTGAGTCTGCGTTGGCTAGCGGGGGGTCAGATACGCAGTATTTT

V: TRBV25-1
size: -
D: -
J: TRBJ2-5
CDR3: CASSESKAETQYF
DNA: TGTGCCAGCAGTGAATCTAAGGCGGAGACCCAGTACTTC

V: TRBV25-1
size: few
D: -
J: TRBJ2-3
CDR3: CASSEYRGGRPTDTQYF
DNA: TGTGCCAGCAGTGAATATAGAGGGGGGCGACCAACAGATACGCAGTATTTT

V: TRBV19
size: -
D: -
J: TRBJ2-1
CDR3: CASRELDSYNEQFF
DNA: TGTGCCAGTAGGGAACTAGACTCCTACAATGAGCAGTTCTTC

V: TRBV29-1
size: -
D: TRBD1
J: TRBJ1-1
CDR3: CSALRRGHTEAFF
DNA: TGCAGCGCCCTCAGGAGGGGGCACACTGAAGCTTTCTTT

V: TRBV18
size: once
D: TRBD2
J: TRBJ2-1
CDR3: CASSPRLAGADNEQFF
DNA: TGTGCCAGCTCACCGCGACTAGCGGGCGCTGACAATGAGCAGTTCTTC

V: TRBV25-1
size: once
D: -
J: TRBJ1-2
CDR3: CASSDAGSPVYGYTF
DNA: TGTGCCAGCAGTGATGCAGGGAGCCCGGTCTATGGCTACACCTTC

V: TRBV19
size: -
D: -
J: TRBJ1-2
CDR3: CASSTGSSMYGYTF
DNA: TGTGCCAGTAGTACAGGGTCATCTATGTATGGCTACACCTTC

V: TRBV5-1
size: -
D: TRBD2
J: TRBJ2-7
CDR3: CASSRAGVAYEQYF
DNA: TGCGCCAGCAGCAGAGCGGGAGTAGCCTACGAGCAGTACTTC

V: TRBV2
size: -
D: -
J: TRBJ1-1
CDR3: CASTRTENTEAFF
DNA: TGTGCCAGCACAAGGACAGAGAACACTGAAGCTTTCTTT

V: TRBV6-5
size: few
D: -
J: TRBJ1-1
CDR3: CASRGANTEAFF
DNA: TGTGCCAGCAGGGGCGCGAACACTGAAGCTTTCTTT

V: TRBV19
size: -
D: -
J: TRBJ1-1
CDR3: CASRFRPTAMNTEAFF
DNA: TGTGCCAGTAGATTCCGACCGACCGCAATGAACACTGAAGCTTTCTTT

V: TRBV11-1
size: -
D: -
J: TRBJ2-7
CDR3: CASSLERSYEQYF
DNA: TGTGCCAGCAGCTTAGAGCGGAGCTACGAGCAGTACTTC

V: TRBV6-1
size: -
D: -
J: TRBJ1-1
CDR3: CASSGDRNTEAFF
DNA: TGTGCCAGCAGTGGTGACCGGAACACTGAAGCTTTCTTT

V: TRBV28
size: -
D: TRBD1
J: TRBJ1-1
CDR3: CASRRGQGGDWVVTEAFF
DNA: TGTGCCAGCAGACGTGGACAGGGGGGGGATTGGGTGGTCACTGAAGCTTTCTTT

V: TRBV7-6
size: -
D: -
J: TRBJ1-5
CDR3: CASSLERGQPQHF
DNA: TGTGCCAGCAGCTTAGAACGGGGTCAGCCCCAGCATTTT

V: TRBV7-2
size: -
D: -
J: TRBJ1-1
CDR3: CASSLDRGRTEAFF
DNA: TGTGCCAGCAGCTTAGATCGGGGGCGCACTGAAGCTTTCTTT

V: TRBV18
size: few
D: TRBD1
J: TRBJ1-2
CDR3: CASSPLRGIDYGYTF
DNA: TGTGCCAGCTCACCCCTCAGGGGGATCGACTATGGCTACACCTTC

V: TRBV23-1
size: -
D: -
J: TRBJ2-4
CDR3: CASSPVAAKNIQYF
DNA: TGCGCCAGCAGTCCGGTGGCAGCCAAAAACATTCAGTACTTC

V: TRBV19
size: -
D: -
J: TRBJ2-6
CDR3: CASRVRGGANVLTF
DNA: TGTGCCAGTAGAGTGAGAGGTGGGGCCAACGTCCTGACTTTC

V: TRBV7-2
size: -
D: -
J: TRBJ2-7
CDR3: CASSQGRSEQYF
DNA: TGTGCCAGCAGTCAAGGCCGAAGCGAGCAGTACTTC

V: TRBV7-9
size: -
D: -
J: TRBJ1-1
CDR3: CASSLAGGEAFF
DNA: TGTGCCAGCAGCTTAGCTGGCGGTGAAGCTTTCTTT

V: TRBV19
size: -
D: -
J: TRBJ1-2
CDR3: CASEERAFDTF
DNA: TGTGCCAGTGAAGAGAGAGCGTTCGACACCTTC

V: TRBV6-5
size: -
D: -
J: TRBJ1-1
CDR3: CASSVLEVMNTEAFF
DNA: TGTGCCAGCAGTGTATTGGAGGTCATGAACACTGAAGCTTTCTTT

V: TRBV7-2
size: -
D: -
J: TRBJ2-1
CDR3: CASSISRGGNEQFF
DNA: TGTGCCAGCAGCATAAGCAGGGGGGGCAATGAGCAGTTCTTC

V: TRBV6-5
size: -
D: -
J: TRBJ1-3
CDR3: CASSRSRRDTIYF
DNA: TGTGCCAGCAGCCGCAGTCGGCGAGACACCATATATTTT

V: TRBV7-9
size: -
D: -
J: TRBJ1-4
CDR3: CASSPPDEKLFF
DNA: TGTGCCAGCAGCCCCCCGGATGAAAAACTGTTTTTT

V: TRBV6-5
size: -
D: -
J: TRBJ2-1
CDR3: CASSYSRGNEQFF
DNA: TGTGCCAGCAGTTACTCGAGAGGAAATGAGCAGTTCTTC

V: TRBV7-9
size: -
D: TRBD2
J: TRBJ2-3
CDR3: CASSSWTSGNTDTQYF
DNA: TGTGCCAGCAGCTCGTGGACTAGCGGAAACACAGATACGCAGTATTTT

V: TRBV5-1
size: few
D: -
J: TRBJ1-5
CDR3: CASSDGTGVPQHF
DNA: TGCGCCAGCAGCGACGGGACCGGAGTGCCCCAGCATTTT

V: TRBV28
size: -
D: -
J: TRBJ1-5
CDR3: CASSQSQGSQPQHF
DNA: TGTGCCAGCAGCCAGAGTCAGGGATCTCAGCCCCAGCATTTT

V: TRBV7-2
size: -
D: -
J: TRBJ1-5
CDR3: CASSLGAFDQPQHF
DNA: TGTGCCAGCAGCTTAGGGGCATTCGATCAGCCCCAGCATTTT

V: TRBV6-1
size: -
D: -
J: TRBJ1-1
CDR3: CASSYGGRAFF
DNA: TGTGCCAGCAGTTACGGGGGCCGGGCTTTCTTT

V: TRBV7-2
size: -
D: -
J: TRBJ1-5
CDR3: CASSLEGNSNQPQHF
DNA: TGTGCCAGCAGCTTAGAGGGGAATAGCAATCAGCCCCAGCATTTT

V: TRBV5-8
size: -
D: TRBD1
J: TRBJ2-1
CDR3: CASSTGQGSVYEQFF
DNA: TGTGCCAGCAGCACGGGACAGGGTTCGGTCTATGAGCAGTTCTTC

V: TRBV13
size: -
D: TRBD1
J: TRBJ2-7
CDR3: CASSSGTVSYEQYF
DNA: TGTGCCAGCAGCTCCGGGACAGTCTCCTACGAGCAGTACTTC

V: TRBV6-1
size: -
D: -
J: TRBJ2-1
CDR3: CASSEARGGKAYNEQFF
DNA: TGTGCCAGCAGTGAAGCGAGAGGAGGGAAGGCCTACAATGAGCAGTTCTTC

V: TRBV11-2
size: -
D: -
J: TRBJ1-3
CDR3: CASSLERTTIYF
DNA: TGTGCCAGCAGCTTAGAAAGGACAACCATATATTTT

V: TRBV6-1
size: -
D: TRBD2
J: TRBJ2-7
CDR3: CASSDGITGLAGARRDEQYF
DNA: TGTGCCAGCAGTGATGGCATTACGGGACTAGCGGGAGCTCGGCGAGACGAGCAGTACTTC

V: TRBV6-5
size: -
D: TRBD1
J: TRBJ1-1
CDR3: CASSPDRVMNTEAFF
DNA: TGTGCCAGCAGCCCAGACAGGGTCATGAACACTGAAGCTTTCTTT

V: TRBV28
size: -
D: -
J: TRBJ2-7
CDR3: CASRGFYEQYF
DNA: TGTGCCAGCAGGGGCTTCTACGAGCAGTACTTC